A single sample gave rise to the 10 T cell receptor beta chains below, sequenced in a study of identical twins. Each CDR3 protein is one row after TCRdb ran MiXCR on the 5' RACE reads. The sample contains over 550,000 distinct CDR3 sequences, under 8.5% of which appear only once. Separately, the same data were catalogued under a study of yellow fever vaccine responses in identical twins.

Sequencing used PBMCs. The source of these receptors is a woman aged 18 to 35 in good health.

There are a few counts of this clonotype. V usage is TRBV3-1 and J usage is TRBJ2-3, with 8 bases identical to TRBD2. The CDR3 sequence is 16 residues long. Germline loops: CDR1 LGHDT, CDR2 YNNKEL (reference sequence). V shed 6 bases and J 3 bases; nucleotides not matched to a gene: 11. The CDR3: CASSLISGLATDTQYF. CDR3 bases: TGTGCCAGCAGTCTTATATCAGGACTAGCAACAGATACGCAGTATTTT.

This clonotype was counted at least ten times. This chain uses TRBV5-1 with TRBJ2-5, with a tentative D call TRBD2 (5 bases). V was cut by 0 bases and J by 6 bases, with 18 bases left in between. The CDR3 covers 16 residues. Germline loops: CDR1 SGHRS, CDR2 YFSETQ. CDR3 sequence reads: CASSLDSLGGFQTQYF. The CDR3 DNA follows: TGCGCCAGCAGCTTGGATAGTTTAGGAGGCTTCCAGACCCAGTACTTC.

In its sample, this clonotype was seen many times. The gene calls are TRBV3-1 and TRBJ1-6; 7 bases are shared with TRBD1. From germline, CDR1 is LGHDT and CDR2 YNNKEL (reference sequence). Trimming at V came to 6 bases and at J to 10 bases, leaving 9 bases not matched to a gene. The length of the CDR3 is 14 residues. CDR3 in amino acids: CASRGGGTGSPLHF. CDR3 nucleotide sequence: TGTGCCAGCAGAGGAGGGGGCACTGGGTCACCCCTCCACTTT.

V usage is TRBV6-5 and J usage is TRBJ2-2; D is ambiguous. Trimming left V 0 bases short and J 0 bases short, with 11 bases between. CDR1 and CDR2 from the germline V gene are MNHEY and SVGAGI. The CDR3 covers 17 residues. The chain's CDR3 is CASSYSLSWSNTGELFF. CDR3 in DNA: TGTGCCAGCAGTTACTCTCTCAGCTGGTCGAACACCGGGGAGCTGTTTTTT.

This chain connects TRBV5-6 to TRBJ1-3; D unresolved. CDR1 and CDR2 (germline): SGHDT, YYEEEE. This CDR3 is 13 amino acids long. V lost 3 bases, J lost 2 bases, and 6 bases lay in between. The CDR3 loop is CASSSRPGNTIYF. CDR3 nucleotide sequence: TGTGCCAGCAGCTCGCGCCCTGGAAACACCATATATTTT.

This clonotype was detected only a few times. This sequence joins TRBV6-2 or TRBV6-3 and TRBJ1-5, with TRBD1 matching over 8 bases. The V gene's germline CDR1 is MNHEY and CDR2 SVGEGT. With V trimmed by 7 bases and J by 6 bases, 14 bases remained unmatched. This CDR3 has 16 amino acids. Here the CDR3 reads CASIKADRASGQPQHF. The CDR3 nucleotides are TGTGCCAGCATCAAGGCGGACAGGGCGTCTGGTCAGCCCCAGCATTTT.

This clonotype showed up many times. The rearrangement uses TRBV15 and TRBJ1-1, with no clear D. Germline CDR1 and CDR2: LNHNV and YYDKDF (reference sequence). The CDR3 has 20 amino acids. V was pared by 0 bases and J by 0 bases, with 23 bases between. The CDR3 loop reads CATSREIWTPRWEMNTEAFF. CDR3 bases: TGTGCCACCAGCAGAGAAATTTGGACGCCCCGGTGGGAAATGAACACTGAAGCTTTCTTT.

The rearrangement links TRBV25-1 to TRBJ2-5; 7 bases are shared with TRBD2. This CDR3 is built from 14 residues. Germline V gene sequence: CDR1 MGHDK, CDR2 SYGVNS. V lost 3 bases and J lost 3; bases outside the gene matches: 4. This CDR3 reads CASSEFRGEETQYF. CDR3 sequence (DNA): TGTGCCAGCAGTGAGTTTCGGGGGGAAGAGACCCAGTACTTC.

This clonotype was picked up many times. This chain joins TRBV9 and TRBJ2-2; 9 positions match TRBD1. Germline V lookup: CDR1 SGDLS, CDR2 YYNGEE. The J segment lost 2 bases and the V segment lost 6 bases, leaving 11 bases of the junction unmatched. This CDR3 contains 17 residues. The CDR3 DNA reads as TGTGCCAGCACCCCAGGAGGGGGACAGGGTAACACCGGGGAGCTGTTTTTT. Translation gives CASTPGGGQGNTGELFF.

This clonotype was counted at least ten times. CDR3 loop: CASSLDANTGELFF. For the CDR3, the DNA is TGTGCCAGCAGCTTGGATGCGAACACCGGGGAGCTGTTTTTT. The genes are TRBV5-6 and TRBJ2-2; D gene uncertain. The CDR3 has 14 residues. The germline V gene has CDR1 SGHDT and CDR2 YYEEEE. Trimming stripped 0 bases from V and 0 bases from J, with 3 bases between.